Each of the 4 T cell receptor beta chains below was sequenced from the same sample in a study of patients and donors after allogeneic stem cell transplantation. Each CDR3 protein is one row after TCRdb ran MiXCR on the RT-PCR reads. The repertoire consists of about 2,100 distinct CDR3 sequences, with less than 2% occurring once and the leading ten covering under 6%. Material for sequencing was blood, either unsorted or a sorted T cell fraction (not recorded which). These receptors all come from a human donor who was either an allogeneic HSCT recipient or a stem cell or donor lymphocyte infusion donor (not recorded which). It is not recorded whose cells these are; they may come from a transplant donor.

By share of the sample, this clonotype is medium-sized. The genes are TRBV7-3 and TRBJ2-2, with D possibly matching TRBD2 (7 bases). The CDR3 sequence is 16 residues long. V was trimmed by 2 bases and J by 6 bases, leaving 16 bases between them. Germline CDR1 reads SGHTA; CDR2 reads FQGTGA. The CDR3 sequence is CASSLQAGAVPGELFF. In DNA, the CDR3 is TGTGCCAGCAGCTTACAGGCGGGGGCCGTCCCCGGGGAGCTGTTTTTT.

This clonotype is labeled medium-sized. This rearrangement joins TRBV28 to TRBJ2-5, with 10 bases lining up with TRBD1. The CDR3 contains 14 residues. The germline V gene has CDR1 MDHEN and CDR2 SYDVKM. The trim removed 6 bases at V and 7 bases at J, leaving 8 bases unmatched. CDR3 DNA sequence: TGTGCCAGCAGGGCGACAGGGGGCTGGGTGACCCAGTACTTC. This encodes CASRATGGWVTQYF.

This clonotype is termed large. As DNA, the CDR3 is TGTGCCAGCAGCTTAGAGCCCAGGACAGGACGATTGGACGAGCAGTACGTC. The encoded protein is CASSLEPRTGRLDEQYV. The V call is TRBV11-2, the J call TRBJ2-7, with 7 bases fitting TRBD1. Germline V gene sequence: CDR1 SGHAT, CDR2 FQNNGV. V was pared by 0 bases and J by 5 bases, with 13 bases of the junction left unmatched. The CDR3 totals 17 residues.

By frequency in the sample, this clonotype is medium-sized (0.01 to 0.1%). V gene TRBV27 combines with J gene TRBJ2-3; perhaps D is TRBD1 or TRBD2 (6 bases each). Trimming removed 3 bases from V and 0 bases from J, with 13 bases in between. The CDR3 has 16 residues. From germline, CDR1 is MNHEY and CDR2 SMNVEV (reference sequence). The CDR3 loop reads CASSFSGGTSTDTQYF. CDR3 bases: TGTGCCAGCAGTTTCTCCGGGGGCACTAGCACAGATACGCAGTATTTT.